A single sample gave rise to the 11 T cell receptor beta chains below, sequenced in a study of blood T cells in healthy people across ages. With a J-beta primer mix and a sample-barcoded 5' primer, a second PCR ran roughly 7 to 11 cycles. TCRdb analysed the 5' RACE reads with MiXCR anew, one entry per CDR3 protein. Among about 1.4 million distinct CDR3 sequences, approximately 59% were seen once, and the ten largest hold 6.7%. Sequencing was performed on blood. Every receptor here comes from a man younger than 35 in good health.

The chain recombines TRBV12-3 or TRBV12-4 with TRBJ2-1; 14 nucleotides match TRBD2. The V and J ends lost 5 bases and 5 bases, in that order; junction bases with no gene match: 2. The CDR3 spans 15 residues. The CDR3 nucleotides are TGTGCCAGCAGTATGGGACTAGCGGGAGACAATGAGCAGTTCTTC. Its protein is CASSMGLAGDNEQFF.

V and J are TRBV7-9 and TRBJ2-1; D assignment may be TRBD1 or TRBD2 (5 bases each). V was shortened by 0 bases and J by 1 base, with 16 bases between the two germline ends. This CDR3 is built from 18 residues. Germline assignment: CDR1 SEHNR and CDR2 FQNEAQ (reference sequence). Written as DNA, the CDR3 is TGTGCCAGCAGCTTAGCGCGAGGGGCCATAATTTCCTACAATGAGCAGTTCTTC. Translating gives CASSLARGAIISYNEQFF.

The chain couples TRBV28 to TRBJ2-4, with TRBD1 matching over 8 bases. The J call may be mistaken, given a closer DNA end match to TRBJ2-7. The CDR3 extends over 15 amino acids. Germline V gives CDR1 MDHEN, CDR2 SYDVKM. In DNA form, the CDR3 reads TGTGCCAGCAAACGAACAGGGGGTGGATACTACGAGCAGTACTTC. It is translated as CASKRTGGGYYEQYF.

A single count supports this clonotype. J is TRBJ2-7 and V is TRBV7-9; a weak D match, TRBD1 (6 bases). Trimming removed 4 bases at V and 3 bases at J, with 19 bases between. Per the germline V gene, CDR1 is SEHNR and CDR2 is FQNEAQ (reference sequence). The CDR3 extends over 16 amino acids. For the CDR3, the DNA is TGTGCCAGCAGCTCGACCCGCACAGGGCCCCTCTACGAGCAGTACTTC. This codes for CASSSTRTGPLYEQYF.

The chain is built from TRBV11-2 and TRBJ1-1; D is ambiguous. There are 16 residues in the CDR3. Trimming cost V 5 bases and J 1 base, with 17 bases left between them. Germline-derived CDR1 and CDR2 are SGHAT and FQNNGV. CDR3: CASSPGGVGSNTEAFF. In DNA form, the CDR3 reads TGTGCCAGCAGCCCAGGCGGGGTGGGATCGAACACTGAAGCTTTCTTT.

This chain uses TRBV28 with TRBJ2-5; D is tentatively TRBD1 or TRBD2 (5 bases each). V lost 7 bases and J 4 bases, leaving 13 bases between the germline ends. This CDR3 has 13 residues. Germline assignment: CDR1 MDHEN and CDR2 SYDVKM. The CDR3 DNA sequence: TGTGCCAGCAACAGAGGGGTTAGAGAGACCCAGTACTTC. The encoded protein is CASNRGVRETQYF. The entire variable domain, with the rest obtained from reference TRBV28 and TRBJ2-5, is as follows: DVKVTQSSRYLVKRTGEKVFLECVQDMDHENMFWYRQDPGLGLRLIYFSYDVKMKEKGDIPEGYSVSREKKERFSLILESASTNQTSMYLCASNRGVRETQYFGPGTRLLVL.

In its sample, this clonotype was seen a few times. CDR3 nucleotides: TGTGCCAGCAGCCAAGATCGGGGGACGGGGTCCTACGAGCAGTACTTC. Protein product: CASSQDRGTGSYEQYF. This chain uses TRBV4-2 with TRBJ2-7; TRBD2 might be the D (6 bases). Germline CDR1 reads LGHNA; CDR2 reads YNFKEQ. The CDR3 is 16 residues long. The V end lost 0 bases, the J end lost 1 base, and 13 bases lay between the germline ends.

The CDR3 sequence: CASSYGGDRAKNIQYF. The DNA for the CDR3 is TGTGCCAGCAGTTACGGGGGGGACAGGGCCAAAAACATTCAGTACTTC. V and J are TRBV6-5 and TRBJ2-4, with D possibly being TRBD1 (8 bases). Germline V gene lookup returns CDR1 MNHEY and CDR2 SVGAGI. The length of the CDR3 is 16 residues. V lost 2 bases, J lost 1 base, and 12 bases lay in between.

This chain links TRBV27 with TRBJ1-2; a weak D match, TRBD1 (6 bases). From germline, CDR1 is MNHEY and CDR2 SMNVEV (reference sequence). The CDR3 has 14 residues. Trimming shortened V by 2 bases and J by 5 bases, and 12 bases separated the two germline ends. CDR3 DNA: TGTGCCAGCAGTTTAGGGGGGGCTCGGTATGGCTACACCTTC. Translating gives CASSLGGARYGYTF.

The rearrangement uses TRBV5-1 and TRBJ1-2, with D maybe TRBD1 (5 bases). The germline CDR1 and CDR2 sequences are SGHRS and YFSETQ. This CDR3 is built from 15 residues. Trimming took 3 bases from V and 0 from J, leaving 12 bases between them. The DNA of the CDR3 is TGCGCCAGCAGCTCCCAGGGAGGGTCTAACTATGGCTACACCTTC. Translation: CASSSQGGSNYGYTF. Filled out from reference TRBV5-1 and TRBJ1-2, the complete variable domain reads KAGVTQTPRYLIKTRGQQVTLSCSPISGHRSVSWYQQTPGQGLQFLFEYFSETQRNKGNFPGRFSGRQFSNSRSEMNVSTLELGDSALYLCASSSQGGSNYGYTFGSGTRLTVV.

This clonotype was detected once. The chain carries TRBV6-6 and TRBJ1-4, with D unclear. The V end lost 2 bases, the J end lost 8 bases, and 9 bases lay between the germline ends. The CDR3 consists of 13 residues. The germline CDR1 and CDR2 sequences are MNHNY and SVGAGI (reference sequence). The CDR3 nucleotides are TGTGCCAGCAGTTACCCACCATGGGAAAAACTGTTTTTT. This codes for CASSYPPWEKLFF.